These T cell receptor beta chains were read from a single sample in a study of T cells in Graves' hyperthyroidism and ophthalmopathy. TCRdb analysed the multiplex PCR reads with MiXCR anew, one entry per CDR3 protein. There are more than 500,000 distinct CDR3 sequences in the sample; under 60% occur only once, and roughly 19% lies in the top ten. Sequencing was done on a sample of peripheral blood or thyroid tissue (not recorded which). Receptors originate from an adult woman with Graves' disease, either hyperthyroidism or ophthalmopathy (not recorded which). The CDR3 runs from the conserved cysteine through the conserved F or W. The order of the fields is J gene, V gene, clone size, D gene, CDR3 protein, CDR3 DNA. A D gene is named only where the DNA matches it firmly. Rows give clone size only sometimes, using once, few, many, or a class for an expanded clone.

>TRBJ2-5|TRBV7-3|once|NA
CASSLLRGRVKTQYF
TGTGCCAGCAGCTTACTCCGTGGCAGGGTCAAGACCCAGTACTTC
>TRBJ2-7|TRBV5-1|many|NA
CASSLAHDGDEQYF
TGCGCCAGCAGCTTGGCACACGACGGAGACGAGCAGTACTTC
>TRBJ1-2|TRBV5-1|NA|TRBD1
CASRRDSRANYGYTF
TGCGCCAGCAGGCGGGACAGTAGAGCTAACTATGGCTACACCTTC
>TRBJ1-5|TRBV9|NA|NA
CASSVDSRNQPQHF
TGTGCCAGCAGCGTTGACAGTCGGAATCAGCCCCAGCATTTT
>TRBJ2-5|TRBV10-2|NA|NA
CASKELGRDQPQYF
TGCGCCAGCAAGGAATTAGGTAGGGACCAGCCCCAGTACTTC
>TRBJ2-7|TRBV20-1|once|NA
CSARAQGGEQYF
TGCAGTGCTAGGGCACAGGGTGGCGAGCAGTACTTC
>TRBJ1-2|TRBV7-4|NA|NA
CASSFPGKNYGYTF
TGTGCCAGCAGCTTTCCCGGAAAGAACTATGGCTACACCTTC
>TRBJ1-6|TRBV10-3|NA|NA
CAINAGYNSPLHF
TGTGCCATCAATGCAGGGTATAATTCACCCCTCCACTTT
>TRBJ2-7|TRBV4-1|many|TRBD2
CASSQGFSGGYEQYF
TGCGCCAGCAGCCAAGGTTTTAGCGGGGGGTACGAGCAGTACTTC
>TRBJ1-1|TRBV29-1|NA|NA
CSVKGAEAFF
TGCAGCGTCAAGGGGGCTGAAGCTTTCTTT
>TRBJ1-5|TRBV15|NA|NA
CATSSQGIQPQHF
TGTGCCACCAGCAGTCAAGGGATTCAGCCCCAGCATTTT
>TRBJ1-2|TRBV29-1|many|NA
CSVLNRDGYTF
TGCAGCGTCCTAAACAGGGATGGCTACACCTTC
>TRBJ1-1|TRBV7-3|NA|NA
CASSLTAPGLNTEAFF
TGTGCCAGCAGCTTAACGGCCCCCGGACTAAACACTGAAGCTTTCTTT
>TRBJ1-2|TRBV15|few|TRBD1
CATSREGGSFGYTF
TGTGCCACCAGCAGAGAAGGGGGCTCGTTTGGCTACACCTTC
>TRBJ1-2|TRBV28|many|NA
CASRSPTGRNYGYTF
TGTGCCAGCAGATCCCCGACAGGCCGAAACTATGGCTACACCTTC
>TRBJ1-1|TRBV7-8|NA|NA
CASSPLGEVNTEAFF
TGTGCCAGCAGCCCCCTGGGGGAGGTGAACACTGAAGCTTTCTTT
>TRBJ2-6|TRBV7-8|few|TRBD1
CASSLVAGRTGVNVLTF
TGTGCCAGCAGCTTAGTGGCGGGTAGGACAGGGGTCAACGTCCTGACTTTC
>TRBJ1-1|TRBV30|many|NA
CACYRENTEAFF
TGTGCCTGCTACAGAGAGAACACTGAAGCTTTCTTT
>TRBJ2-7|TRBV24-1|once|NA
CATSETGTATSYEQYF
TGTGCCACCAGTGAGACCGGGACGGCCACCTCCTACGAGCAGTACTTC
>TRBJ2-3|TRBV29-1|NA|NA
CSVGKGGNSDTQYF
TGCAGCGTTGGTAAAGGAGGGAATTCGGATACGCAGTATTTT
>TRBJ2-7|TRBV30|few|TRBD2
CAWSTEEAGAMYF
TGTGCCTGGAGTACGGAGGAAGCGGGAGCTATGTACTTC
>TRBJ2-7|TRBV9|NA|NA
CASSETGFPTVYEQYF
TGTGCCAGCAGCGAGACAGGCTTCCCCACCGTCTACGAGCAGTACTTC
>TRBJ1-5|TRBV12-3/TRBV12-4|many|NA
CASSLAGVGQPQHF
TGTGCCAGCAGTTTGGCGGGGGTCGGTCAGCCCCAGCATTTT
>TRBJ1-1|TRBV3-1|many|NA
CASSQEGTEAFF
TGTGCCAGCAGCCAAGAGGGGACTGAAGCTTTCTTT
>TRBJ2-5|TRBV2|NA|TRBD2
CASRPLAVETQYF
TGTGCCAGCAGGCCTCTAGCGGTAGAGACCCAGTACTTC
>TRBJ2-7|TRBV10-3|many|NA
CAISPGYEQYF
TGTGCCATCAGTCCAGGCTACGAGCAGTACTTC
>TRBJ1-1|TRBV19|NA|NA
CASSIGSSSEAFF
TGTGCCAGTAGTATAGGGTCATCCTCTGAAGCTTTCTTT
>TRBJ1-5|TRBV20-1|NA|TRBD1
CSAIWTGALKPQHF
TGCAGTGCTATTTGGACAGGGGCCCTCAAGCCCCAGCATTTT
>TRBJ1-3|TRBV2|few|NA
CASSASTSSGNTIYF
TGTGCCAGCAGTGCTTCCACTAGCTCTGGAAACACCATATATTTT
>TRBJ1-2|TRBV11-1|many|NA
CASSTGTTHGYTF
TGTGCCAGCAGCACCGGGACGACGCATGGCTACACCTTC
>TRBJ1-1|TRBV19|many|NA
CASSSGREYQGWAGPYTEAFF
TGTGCCAGTAGTTCGGGACGAGAATACCAGGGTTGGGCGGGTCCCTACACTGAAGCTTTCTTT
>TRBJ2-7|TRBV7-9|NA|TRBD1
CASSPWTGGGEQYF
TGTGCCAGCAGCCCCTGGACAGGGGGCGGGGAGCAGTACTTC
>TRBJ2-7|TRBV20-1|many|NA
CSASRRDEQYF
TGCAGTGCTTCCCGCCGGGACGAGCAGTACTTC
>TRBJ2-7|TRBV20-1|many|TRBD2
CSASPQLAGVWRDEQYF
TGCAGTGCTAGTCCCCAACTAGCGGGAGTGTGGAGAGACGAGCAGTACTTC
>TRBJ1-6|TRBV7-2|many|NA
CASSLQGYNSPLHF
TGTGCCAGCAGCTTACAGGGTTATAATTCACCCCTCCACTTT
>TRBJ1-4|TRBV7-8|NA|NA
CASSLAGVSPFGKLFF
TGTGCCAGCAGCTTAGCTGGAGTCTCACCCTTTGGGAAACTGTTTTTT
>TRBJ2-7|TRBV7-9|NA|NA
CASSLKGSYKQYF
TGTGCCAGCAGCCTTAAGGGGTCCTACAAGCAGTACTTC
>TRBJ1-1|TRBV24-1|NA|NA
CATSGGNEAFF
TGTGCCACCTCGGGTGGTAATGAAGCTTTCTTT
>TRBJ1-1|TRBV11-1|few|NA
CASSQGRGAEAFF
TGTGCCAGCAGCCAAGGCAGGGGCGCTGAAGCTTTCTTT